This T cell receptor (beta chain) was recovered during a study of blood T cell repertoires in COVID-19. Study as a whole: The cDNA or gDNA used as material had been derived from T cells, B-cell-depleted T cells, or PBMCs.

Original processing notes: Amplification with reference gene primers provided the estimates of nucleated cell counts. Measured with immunoSEQ multiplex PCR; TCRdb has only the in-frame clones, and not every one. V, J and clone size derive from that table, while D and trimming were established from the DNA sequence. The sample includes around 400,000 clones, about 89% of them seen just once. The CDR3 spans 15 residues. Trimming took 3 bases from V and 3 from J, leaving 12 bases between them. Germline lookup yields CDR1 KGHSH and CDR2 LQKENI. Input material: peripheral blood. The TCR was taken from a woman aged 55-70 years with COVID-19, enrolled during active disease. This chain links TRBV18 with TRBJ1-3; unclear D gene. CDR3 nucleotides: TGTGCCAGCTCACCCTCGTGGGGAGGTGGAAACACCATATATTTT. Translating it yields CASSPSWGGGNTIYF.